The table lists the clone carrying this TCR beta chain with many counts. The data originate from a study of OX40 agonist ivuxolimab in advanced cancers. Study-wide background: Patients achieving partial responses numbered three: one hepatocellular carcinoma case and two cutaneous melanoma cases.

The V segment lost 0 bases and the J segment 7 bases; nucleotides outside the gene matches: 7. Germline V gives CDR1 SGDLS, CDR2 YYNGEE. CDR3 length: 15 amino acids. Clones were sequenced by immunoSEQ multiplex PCR, and TCRdb holds only the in-frame ones, with some missing. This sample yields about 52,000 clones, of which approximately 88% are seen a single time; over 10% belongs to the top ten. Material: CD4+ or CD8+ T cells sorted from blood, obtained in a trial of the OX40 agonist ivuxolimab. V gene TRBV9 combines with J gene TRBJ1-5; TRBD1 matches 7 bases. The source of this sequence is an adult with an advanced solid tumor such as melanoma, head and neck, liver or kidney cancer. CDR3 DNA: TGTGCCAGCAGCGTAGGAGCTCAGGGGGGCCAGCCCCAGCATTTT. Translating gives CASSVGAQGGQPQHF.